The entry below gives a single T cell receptor (beta chain) sequence along with its context. Its specificity is unknown. These data are taken from a study of cytomegalovirus exposure and HLA in healthy donors. Study results and caveats: Among TCR sequences, most were rare, though some public TCRs appeared in many donors. Per published accounts, TCR beta sequences correctly predicted the HLA-A and HLA-B alleles of most subjects. Sequence variants that were highly shared formed a cluster that was likely a sequencing artifact.

Germline V gene data show CDR1 as LGHNT and CDR2 as FRNRAP. The CDR3 has 16 amino acids. Trimming took off 0 bases at V and 4 bases at J, with 16 bases between the two ends. Vbeta (60) and Jbeta (13) primers were used in the PCR. Sequencing used immunoSEQ multiplex PCR; TCRdb keeps in-frame clones, though not all of them. The sample includes around 220,000 clones, under 80% of them seen just once. V and J are TRBV12-5 and TRBJ2-7, with TRBD2 as a possible D gene (5 bases). The TCR comes from a girl aged 2 to 9 in good health and CMV-seronegative. Sequencing used PBMCs. The CDR3 reads CASGLVPPLRGYEQYF. CDR3 sequence (DNA): TGTGCTAGTGGTTTGGTACCTCCCCTACGAGGGTACGAGCAGTACTTC.